These 12 T cell receptor beta chains share one sample of origin, sequenced in a study of blood T cell repertoires in COVID-19. Method: immunoSEQ multiplex PCR; TCRdb's copy keeps in-frame clones and lacks some. Among over 200,000 clones, about 90% were seen once, and the ten largest hold 1.5% to 2%. Sequences were obtained from peripheral blood. The receptors were gathered from a man aged 35 to 55 with active or convalescent COVID-19.

The chain couples TRBV9 to TRBJ2-1, with 9 bases fitting TRBD2. V lost 0 bases to trimming and J lost 4 bases; unmatched junction nucleotides: 2. The germline V gene has CDR1 SGDLS and CDR2 YYNGEE. The CDR3 has 15 residues. The CDR3 coding sequence is TGTGCCAGCAGCGTAGGAAGCGGGGGGTACAATGAGCAGTTCTTC. This translates into CASSVGSGGYNEQFF.

The chain uses TRBV5-4 and TRBJ2-5; the D gene is possibly TRBD1 (6 bases). The V gene lost 3 bases and the J gene lost 5 bases, with 20 bases spanning the gap. CDR1 and CDR2 (germline): SGHNT, YYREEE (reference sequence). The CDR3 has 16 amino acids. This chain's CDR3 is CASSSNSHRAGETQYF. In DNA, the CDR3 is TGTGCCAGCAGCTCTAACTCCCACAGGGCTGGGGAGACCCAGTACTTC.

The gene calls are TRBV7-3 and TRBJ2-7; 10 bases are a match to TRBD1. CDR1 is SGHTA and CDR2 is FQGTGA in the germline V gene. This CDR3 contains 16 residues. V trimming: 5 bases; J trimming: 3 bases; junction bases outside the gene matches: 10. CDR3: CASSPASGTGDYEQYF. The CDR3 nucleotides are TGTGCCAGCAGCCCCGCGTCCGGGACAGGGGACTACGAGCAGTACTTC.

V is TRBV27 and J is TRBJ2-7, with TRBD1 matching over 10 bases. The V segment lost 4 bases and the J segment 2 bases; nucleotides outside the gene matches: 2. Germline CDR1 is MNHEY and CDR2 is SMNVEV (reference sequence). There are 14 residues in the CDR3. The DNA of the CDR3 is TGTGCCAGCAGTTGGGGACAGGGGACCTACGAGCAGTACTTC. It codes for CASSWGQGTYEQYF.

V and J are TRBV6-5 and TRBJ2-7; maybe TRBD2 (6 bases). Trimming took 2 bases from V and 11 from J, leaving 22 bases between them. CDR3 size: 15 residues. Germline V CDR1 and CDR2: MNHEY, SVGAGI. In DNA form, the CDR3 reads TGTGCCAGCAGTTACACCGGGACTGGACCTACGAGTGAGTACTTC. Translating it yields CASSYTGTGPTSEYF.

The chain combines TRBV24-1 with TRBJ2-2; 9 bases fit TRBD1. Trimming took 4 bases from V and 8 from J; bases not matched to a gene: 7. CDR1 is KGHDR, CDR2 SFDVKD, per germline. The length of the CDR3 is 15 residues. Here the CDR3 reads CATSDQDRGKGELFF. The CDR3, as DNA: TGTGCCACCAGTGACCAGGACAGGGGAAAAGGGGAGCTGTTTTTT.

Concerning this clone itself: This may come from a read error, since a much larger clone is one base off. J is TRBJ1-1 and V is TRBV14; weak D call: TRBD1 (5 bases). V dropped 0 bases and J dropped 8 bases, with 28 bases sitting between them. The CDR3 spans 19 residues. Per the germline V gene, CDR1 is SGHDN and CDR2 is FVKESK. The DNA for the CDR3 is TGTGCCAGCAGCCAAGATGGGGGGTGCGGGGGTTGGATTTCGGGCGAAGCTTTCTTT. It codes for CASSQDGGCGGWISGEAFF.

This clone showed up just once. The chain employs TRBV6-5 and TRBJ2-3; 7 bases agree with TRBD1. This CDR3 contains 15 residues. Trimming took 6 bases from V and 6 from J; bases not matched to a gene: 12. The V gene's germline CDR1 is MNHEY and CDR2 SVGAGI. CDR3 loop: CASSTPDRSMDTQYF. In nucleotides, the CDR3 is TGTGCCAGCAGCACACCGGACAGGAGCATGGATACGCAGTATTTT.

This chain links TRBV28 with TRBJ2-7, with D possibly TRBD2 on 5 matching bases. V shed 1 base and J shed 2 bases, with 9 bases lying between them. This CDR3 is built from 14 residues. Germline V gives CDR1 MDHEN, CDR2 SYDVKM. The DNA of the CDR3 is TGTGCCAGCAGTTTATATCGGAGGCCCTACGAGCAGTACTTC. This sequence encodes CASSLYRRPYEQYF.

The gene calls are TRBV7-9 and TRBJ1-1, with 7 bases that match TRBD1. J was trimmed by 4 bases and V by 5 bases; bases with no gene match: 4. This CDR3 has 13 amino acids. Germline assignment: CDR1 SEHNR and CDR2 FQNEAQ (reference sequence). For the CDR3, the DNA is TGTGCCAGCAGCCTGGGACAGTCCACTGAAGCTTTCTTT. It yields the protein CASSLGQSTEAFF.

This clone was recorded only once. J is TRBJ2-1 and V is TRBV21-1; TRBD2 was called by the table and not checked on the DNA. TRBV21-1 corresponds to a pseudogene. The length of the CDR3 is 19 residues. CDR3 bases: TGTGCCAGCAGCGTCCTACCCCGGACTAGCGGGAGGGAGTCCAATGAGCAGTTCTTC. This gives the protein CASSVLPRTSGRESNEQFF.

The CDR3 sequence is CASSLGGSEGYTF. The DNA for the CDR3 is TGCGCCAGCAGCTTGGGGGGCAGCGAAGGCTACACCTTC. V and J are TRBV5-1 and TRBJ1-2; a possible D gene is TRBD1 (5 bases). The germline V gene has CDR1 SGHRS and CDR2 YFSETQ. V lost 0 bases to trimming and J lost 8 bases, with 11 bases between them. The CDR3 contains 13 residues.